A single sample is the source of the 10 T cell receptor beta chains below, sequenced in a study of post-analysis software for immune sequencing data. Study results and limitations: A few TRBV segments appeared more often in patients than in controls, and TRBV5-6, TRBV5-1 and TRBV20-1 were among these.

Their target antigens are unknown. Presence of unique molecular identifiers characterized the TCR beta cDNA libraries. One entry per CDR3 protein, called by TCRdb with MiXCR from the PCR reads. This sample yields 500,000 to 600,000 distinct CDR3 sequences, of which around 47% are seen a single time; 1.7% belongs to the top ten. What was sequenced was blood. These receptors came from a girl aged 5-17 years with multiple sclerosis.

This clonotype was found a few times. The chain recombines TRBV5-1 with TRBJ1-2; 7 positions agree with TRBD1. Germline loops: CDR1 SGHRS, CDR2 YFSETQ. The V segment lost 3 bases and the J segment 7 bases; nucleotides outside the gene matches: 9. CDR3 size: 14 residues. The CDR3 here is CASSSDRVAFGYTF. CDR3 bases: TGCGCCAGCAGCTCCGACAGGGTCGCCTTTGGCTACACCTTC.

The chain uses TRBV7-9 and TRBJ2-1; 9 bases align to TRBD1. Germline values: CDR1 SEHNR, CDR2 FQNEAQ (reference sequence). The CDR3 loop spans 15 amino acids. Unmatched junction bases numbered 7, after V lost 4 bases and J lost 6 bases. CDR3 protein: CASSSGVTGGNEQFF. The CDR3 DNA reads TGTGCCAGCAGCTCCGGAGTGACAGGGGGCAATGAGCAGTTCTTC.

This chain links TRBV5-1 with TRBJ2-7, with D tentatively TRBD1 or TRBD2 (5 bases each). The CDR3 loop spans 12 amino acids. With 2 bases removed from V and 7 bases from J, the gap between germline ends came to 10 bases. The germline V gene has CDR1 SGHRS and CDR2 YFSETQ. The chain's CDR3 is CASSFGDGEQYF. As DNA, the CDR3 is TGCGCCAGCAGCTTTGGGGACGGGGAGCAGTACTTC. Combining the CDR3 with reference TRBV5-1 and TRBJ2-7 gives the whole variable domain KAGVTQTPRYLIKTRGQQVTLSCSPISGHRSVSWYQQTPGQGLQFLFEYFSETQRNKGNFPGRFSGRQFSNSRSEMNVSTLELGDSALYLCASSFGDGEQYFGPGTRLTVT.

The count of this clonotype is one. The chain joins TRBV3-1 to TRBJ1-1; D is possibly TRBD1 (6 bases). Trimming pared 5 bases from V and 4 bases from J, leaving 17 bases between. CDR3 length equals 15 residues. Germline V gene lookup returns CDR1 LGHDT and CDR2 YNNKEL (reference sequence). DNA for the CDR3: TGTGCCAGCAGCTCCCAAGGGGGGGCGCGCACTGAAGCTTTCTTT. Its translation is CASSSQGGARTEAFF.

This clonotype was counted at least ten times. The chain combines TRBV3-1 with TRBJ2-6; D might be TRBD1 (5 bases). From germline, CDR1 is LGHDT and CDR2 YNNKEL (reference sequence). V was pared by 4 bases and J by 0 bases, with 13 bases between. The length of the CDR3 is 17 residues. CDR3 in DNA: TGTGCCAGCAGCCCCACAGGTATTAGCTCTGGGGCCAACGTCCTGACTTTC. This encodes CASSPTGISSGANVLTF.

The V gene is TRBV12-3 or TRBV12-4, the J gene TRBJ1-2, with 9 nucleotides matching TRBD1. V trimming: 4 bases; J trimming: 7 bases; junction bases outside the gene matches: 4. The CDR3 loop spans 13 amino acids. The CDR3 sequence is CASSSGQGRGYTF. CDR3 bases: TGTGCCAGCAGTTCGGGACAGGGACGTGGCTACACCTTC.

The DNA of the CDR3 is TGCGCCAGCAGCCAAGATATTGGACACATGAGCATTATAGGAATGAACACTGAAGCTTTCTTT. Protein: CASSQDIGHMSIIGMNTEAFF. V usage is TRBV4-1 and J usage is TRBJ1-1, with a possible D match to TRBD1 (5 bases). The V end was cut by 0 bases, the J end by 0 bases, with 26 bases between. This CDR3 comprises 21 residues. In germline, CDR1 is MGHRA, CDR2 YSYEKL.

This clonotype showed up just a few times. This chain links TRBV7-2 with TRBJ2-7; 8 bases agree with TRBD2. This CDR3 contains 15 residues. V dropped 7 bases and J dropped 1; count of bases not matched to a gene: 9. The germline V gene encodes CDR1 SGHTA and CDR2 FQGNSA. CDR3 protein: CASTPSGGVSYEQYF. CDR3 bases: TGTGCCAGCACCCCATCCGGGGGGGTGTCCTACGAGCAGTACTTC.

The chain employs TRBV6-5 and TRBJ2-7; 8 bases match TRBD2. The CDR3 extends over 16 amino acids. V trimming: 5 bases; J trimming: 1 base; junction bases outside the gene matches: 10. From germline, CDR1 is MNHEY and CDR2 SVGAGI. CDR3 sequence (DNA): TGTGCCAGCAGTCGGTCTGGCGGGAGGTCGTCCTACGAGCAGTACTTC. The encoded protein is CASSRSGGRSSYEQYF.

The chain links TRBV2 to TRBJ1-4; D unclear. The CDR3 is 13 residues long. Trimming removed 7 bases at V and 4 bases at J, with 10 bases between. Per the germline V gene, CDR1 is SNHLY and CDR2 is FYNNEI. CDR3: CASNRGFNEKLFF. The CDR3 DNA reads as TGTGCCAGCAATCGAGGGTTTAATGAAAAACTGTTTTTT.